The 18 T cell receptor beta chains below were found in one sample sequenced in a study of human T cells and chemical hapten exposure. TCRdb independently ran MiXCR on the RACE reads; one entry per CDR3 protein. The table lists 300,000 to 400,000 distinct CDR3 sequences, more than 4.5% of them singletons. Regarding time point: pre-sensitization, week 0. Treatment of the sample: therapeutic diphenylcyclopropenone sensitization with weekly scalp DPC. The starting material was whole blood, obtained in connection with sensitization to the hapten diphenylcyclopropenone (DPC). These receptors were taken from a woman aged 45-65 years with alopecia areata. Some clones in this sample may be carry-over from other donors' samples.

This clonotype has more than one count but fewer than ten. CDR3 sequence: CASSVDGSTLSSYNEQFF. For the CDR3, the DNA is TGTGCCAGCAGCGTAGACGGGAGTACCCTTAGCTCCTACAATGAGCAGTTCTTC. The genes are TRBV9 and TRBJ2-1, with TRBD2 as a possible D gene (6 bases). V dropped 0 bases and J dropped 0 bases, with 16 bases sitting between them. This CDR3 has 18 residues. Germline CDR1 SGDLS, CDR2 YYNGEE.

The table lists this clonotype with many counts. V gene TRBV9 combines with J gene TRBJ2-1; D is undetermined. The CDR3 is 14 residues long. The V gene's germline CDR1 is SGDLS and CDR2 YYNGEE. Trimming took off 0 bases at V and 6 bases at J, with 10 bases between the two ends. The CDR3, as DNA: TGTGCCAGCAGCGTAGGCGGCGTAAGCAATGAGCAGTTCTTC. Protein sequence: CASSVGGVSNEQFF.

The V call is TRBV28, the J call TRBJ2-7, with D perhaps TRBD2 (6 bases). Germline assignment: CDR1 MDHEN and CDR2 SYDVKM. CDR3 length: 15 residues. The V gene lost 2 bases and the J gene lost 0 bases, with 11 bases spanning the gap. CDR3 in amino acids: CASSLGDWSSYEQYF. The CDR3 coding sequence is TGTGCCAGCAGTTTAGGGGACTGGAGCTCCTACGAGCAGTACTTC.

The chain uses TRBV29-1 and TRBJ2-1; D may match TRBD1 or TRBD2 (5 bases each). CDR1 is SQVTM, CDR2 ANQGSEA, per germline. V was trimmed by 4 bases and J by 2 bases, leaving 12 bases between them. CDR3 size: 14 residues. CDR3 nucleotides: TGCAGCGTTGGGGGTCGAGGGGCCTACAATGAGCAGTTCTTC. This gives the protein CSVGGRGAYNEQFF.

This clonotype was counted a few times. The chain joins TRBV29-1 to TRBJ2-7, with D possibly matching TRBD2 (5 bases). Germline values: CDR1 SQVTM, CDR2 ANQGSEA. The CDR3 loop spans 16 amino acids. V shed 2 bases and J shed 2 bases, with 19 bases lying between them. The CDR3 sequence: CSVELIEEGMAYEQYF. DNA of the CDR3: TGCAGCGTTGAATTAATAGAAGAGGGAATGGCCTACGAGCAGTACTTC.

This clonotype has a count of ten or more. The DNA for the CDR3 is TGTGCCAGCAGTCTAACACCTACCACTGAAGCTTTCTTT. It specifies CASSLTPTTEAFF. This chain links TRBV6-2 or TRBV6-3 with TRBJ1-1; D ambiguous. This CDR3 spans 13 amino acids. Germline CDR1 reads MNHEY; CDR2 reads SVGEGT. Trimming took off 5 bases at V and 4 bases at J, with 11 bases between the two ends.

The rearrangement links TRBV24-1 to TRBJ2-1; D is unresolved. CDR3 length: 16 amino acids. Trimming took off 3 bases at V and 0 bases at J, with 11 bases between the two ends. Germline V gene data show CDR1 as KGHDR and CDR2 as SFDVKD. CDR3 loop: CATSDATASSYNEQFF. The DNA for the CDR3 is TGTGCCACCAGTGATGCGACGGCGAGCTCCTACAATGAGCAGTTCTTC.

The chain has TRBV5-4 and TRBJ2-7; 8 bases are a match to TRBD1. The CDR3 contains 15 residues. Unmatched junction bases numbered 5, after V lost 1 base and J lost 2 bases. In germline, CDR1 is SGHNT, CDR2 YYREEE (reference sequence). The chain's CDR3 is CASSLWQGAPYEQYF. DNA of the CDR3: TGTGCCAGCAGCTTGTGGCAGGGGGCCCCCTACGAGCAGTACTTC.

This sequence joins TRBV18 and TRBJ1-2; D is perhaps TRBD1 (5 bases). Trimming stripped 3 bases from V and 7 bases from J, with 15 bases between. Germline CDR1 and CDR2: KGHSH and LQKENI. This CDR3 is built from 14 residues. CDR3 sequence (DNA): TGTGCCAGCTCACCGGGCAGGGATCAGATTGGCTACACCTTC. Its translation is CASSPGRDQIGYTF.

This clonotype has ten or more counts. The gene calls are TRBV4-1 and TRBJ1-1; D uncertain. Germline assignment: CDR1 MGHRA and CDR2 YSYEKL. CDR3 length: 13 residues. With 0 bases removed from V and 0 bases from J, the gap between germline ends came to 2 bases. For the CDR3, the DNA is TGCGCCAGCAGCCAAGAATTGAACACTGAAGCTTTCTTT. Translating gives CASSQELNTEAFF.

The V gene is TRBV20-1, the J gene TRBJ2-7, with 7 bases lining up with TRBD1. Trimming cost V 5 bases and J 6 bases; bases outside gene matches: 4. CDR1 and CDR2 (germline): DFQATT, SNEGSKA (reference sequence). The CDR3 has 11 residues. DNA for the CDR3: TGCAGTGCTCCCGACAGGGCCGAGCAGTACTTC. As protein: CSAPDRAEQYF.

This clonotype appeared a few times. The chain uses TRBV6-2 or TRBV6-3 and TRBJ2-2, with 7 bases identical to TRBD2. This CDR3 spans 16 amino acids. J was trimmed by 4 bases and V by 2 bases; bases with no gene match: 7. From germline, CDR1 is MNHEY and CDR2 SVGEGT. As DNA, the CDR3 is TGTGCCAGCAGTTACGCGGGAGTAAGTGGCACCGGGGAGCTGTTTTTT. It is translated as CASSYAGVSGTGELFF.

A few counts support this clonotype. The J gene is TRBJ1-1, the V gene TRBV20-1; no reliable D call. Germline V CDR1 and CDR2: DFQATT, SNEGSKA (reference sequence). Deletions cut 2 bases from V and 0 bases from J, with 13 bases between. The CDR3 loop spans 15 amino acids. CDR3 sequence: CSARPSLGMNTEAFF. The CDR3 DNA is TGCAGTGCTAGACCGTCACTTGGGATGAACACTGAAGCTTTCTTT.

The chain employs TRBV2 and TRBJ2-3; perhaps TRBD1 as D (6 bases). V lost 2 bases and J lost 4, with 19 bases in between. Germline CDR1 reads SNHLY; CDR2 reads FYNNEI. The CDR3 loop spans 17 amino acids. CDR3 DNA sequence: TGTGCCAGCAGTGAAACCTCCCAGGGGATATGGGCAGATACGCAGTATTTT. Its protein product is CASSETSQGIWADTQYF. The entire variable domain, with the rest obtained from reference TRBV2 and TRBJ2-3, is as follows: EPEVTQTPSHQVTQMGQEVILRCVPISNHLYFYWYRQILGQKVEFLVSFYNNEISEKSEIFDDQFSVERPDGSNFTLKIRSTKLEDSAMYFCASSETSQGIWADTQYFGPGTRLTVL.

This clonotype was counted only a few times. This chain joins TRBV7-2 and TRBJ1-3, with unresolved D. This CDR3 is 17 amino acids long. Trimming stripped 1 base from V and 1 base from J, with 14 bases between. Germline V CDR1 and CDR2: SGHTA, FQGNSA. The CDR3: CASSLGSGGWSGNTIYF. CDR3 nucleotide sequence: TGTGCCAGCAGCTTAGGATCAGGCGGATGGTCTGGAAACACCATATATTTT.

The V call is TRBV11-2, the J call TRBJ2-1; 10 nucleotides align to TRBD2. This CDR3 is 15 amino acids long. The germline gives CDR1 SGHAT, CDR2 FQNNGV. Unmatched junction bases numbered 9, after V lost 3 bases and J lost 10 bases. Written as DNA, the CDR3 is TGTGCCAGCAGCTTGGGAAGCGGGGGGGCCTTCGAGCAGTTCTTC. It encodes CASSLGSGGAFEQFF.

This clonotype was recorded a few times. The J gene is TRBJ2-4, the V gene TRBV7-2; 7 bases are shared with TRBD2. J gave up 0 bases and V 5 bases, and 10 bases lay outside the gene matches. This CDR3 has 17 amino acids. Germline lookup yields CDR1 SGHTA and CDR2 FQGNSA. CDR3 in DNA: TGTGCCAGCAGCCCCGCCCCTAGCGGTGGAGCCAAAAACATTCAGTACTTC. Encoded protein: CASSPAPSGGAKNIQYF.

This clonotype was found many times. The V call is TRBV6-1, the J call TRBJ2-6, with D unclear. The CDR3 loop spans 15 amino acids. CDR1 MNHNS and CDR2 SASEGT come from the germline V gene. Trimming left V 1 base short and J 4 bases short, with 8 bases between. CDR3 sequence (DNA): TGTGCCAGCAGTGAAGAACAGAAAGGGGCCAACGTCCTGACTTTC. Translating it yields CASSEEQKGANVLTF.